This T cell receptor (beta chain) was obtained from a study of T cell repertoires in cytomegalovirus infection (dated by TCRdb to 2018 to 2020). Turning to the overall study: Alongside well-studied HLA-B-restricted epitopes, the peptide stimulations were aimed at recently identified HLA-C-restricted CMV epitopes, whose presentation resists viral immunomodulation. Because public TCR beta signatures pointed to carriage of CMV infection together with the matching HLA type, the HLA type of each donor mattered for the analysis.

The full study reports these points: The ex vivo response was dominated by HLA-C-restricted CMV-specific TCR beta clonotypes, which also provided the single most frequent clonotype in two of eight donors. Carriers of CMV infection plus the relevant HLA type were discriminated by the cumulative frequency of public TCR beta family members in the study cohort and in an independent approximately 400-donor cohort.

The table lists this clonotype with a few counts. The target of this receptor is not known. No qualities accompany the bases; no much larger clone lies one base away. The CDR3 numbers 14 residues from cysteine through phenylalanine. Solely the CDR3 DNA is kept, with 42 bases framed from the first base. A distance of 4 bases separates the germline ends of V and J, which lose 1 base and 0 bases respectively. From a lookup of the germline V gene, CDR1 and CDR2 are MGHRA and YSYEKL. Per the publication, the treatment or condition label means: in vitro stimulation with specific CMV peptide epitopes to enrich CMV-specific T cells. Sequencing was carried out with an Illumina HiSeq 1500. The public reads were quality trimmed at Q25 with fastp and then assembled into clones with MiXCR by TCRdb, keeping productive beta chains. CDR3 protein duplicates are merged, each entry listing the most common genes and DNA. This sample holds 75,000 to 95,000 distinct CDR3 sequences; approximately 43% were observed only once. Over 85% of the sample lies in the top ten.

Specimen: CD8+ T cells from cultured PBMCs, collected from culture after CMV antigen stimulation. The receptor was derived from a human donor in good health (CMV status not recorded). Some clones in this sample may be carry-over from other donors' samples. The sequence is built from TRBV4-1 and TRBJ1-3, with the D gene too uncertain to name. CDR3 protein: CASSQVHSGNTIYF. The base sequence is TGCGCCAGCAGCCAAGTGCACTCTGGAAACACCATATATTTT.